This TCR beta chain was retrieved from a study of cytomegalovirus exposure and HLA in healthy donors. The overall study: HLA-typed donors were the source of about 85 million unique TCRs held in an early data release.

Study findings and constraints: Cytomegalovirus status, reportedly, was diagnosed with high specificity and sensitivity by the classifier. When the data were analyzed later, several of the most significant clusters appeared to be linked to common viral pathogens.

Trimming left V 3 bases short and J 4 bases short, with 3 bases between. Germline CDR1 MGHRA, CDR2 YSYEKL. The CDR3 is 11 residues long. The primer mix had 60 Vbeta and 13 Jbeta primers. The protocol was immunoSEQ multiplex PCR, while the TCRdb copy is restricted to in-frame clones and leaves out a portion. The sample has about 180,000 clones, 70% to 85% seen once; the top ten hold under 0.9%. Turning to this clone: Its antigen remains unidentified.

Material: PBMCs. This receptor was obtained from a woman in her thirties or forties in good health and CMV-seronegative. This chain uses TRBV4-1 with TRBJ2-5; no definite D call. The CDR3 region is CASSHLETQYF. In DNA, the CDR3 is TGCGCCAGCAGCCACTTAGAGACCCAGTACTTC.